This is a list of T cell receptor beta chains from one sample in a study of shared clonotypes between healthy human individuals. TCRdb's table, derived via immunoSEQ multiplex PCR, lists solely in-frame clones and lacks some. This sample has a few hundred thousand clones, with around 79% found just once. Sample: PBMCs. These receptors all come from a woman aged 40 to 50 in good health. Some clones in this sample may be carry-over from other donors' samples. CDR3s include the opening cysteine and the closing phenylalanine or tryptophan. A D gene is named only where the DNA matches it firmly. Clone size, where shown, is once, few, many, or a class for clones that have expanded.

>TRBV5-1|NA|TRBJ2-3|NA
TGCGCCAGCAGCACCCGACACCGGACAGATACGCAGTATTTT
CASSTRHRTDTQYF
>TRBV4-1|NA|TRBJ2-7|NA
TGCGCCAGCAGCCCCACGCAGGGTAGGGCTTCCGAGCAGTACTTC
CASSPTQGRASEQYF
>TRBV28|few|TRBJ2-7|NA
TGTGCCAGCAGTTTGGTTAGACTCTACGAGCAGTACTTC
CASSLVRLYEQYF
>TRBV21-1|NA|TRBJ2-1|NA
TGTGCCAGCAGCCCGGGTCCAGATAGAGGAAGGGAGGGGTCCTACAATGAGCAGTTCTTC
CASSPGPDRGREGSYNEQFF
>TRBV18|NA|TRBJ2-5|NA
TGTGCCAGCTCACAAGGACTGGGGGCTGCTGGGGGGACCCAGTACTTC
CASSQGLGAAGGTQYF
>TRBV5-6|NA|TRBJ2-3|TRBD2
TGTGCCAGCAGCTTGGTGCTAGCGGGAGCAGATACGCAGTATTTT
CASSLVLAGADTQYF
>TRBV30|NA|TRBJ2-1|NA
TGTGCCTGGAGTCCGGTCTCCTACAATGAGCAGTTCTTC
CAWSPVSYNEQFF
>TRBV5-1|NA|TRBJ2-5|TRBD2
TGCGCCAGCTCTGGAGCGGGAGGCCCTGGGGAGACCCAGTACTTC
CASSGAGGPGETQYF
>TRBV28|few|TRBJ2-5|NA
TGTGCCAGCCAGGGGTACCAAGAGACCCAGTACTTC
CASQGYQETQYF
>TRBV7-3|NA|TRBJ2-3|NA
TGTGCCAGCAGCAAAGGCGCCCTTGGGGGCACAGATACGCAGTATTTT
CASSKGALGGTDTQYF
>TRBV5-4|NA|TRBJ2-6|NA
TGTGCCAGCAGCTTGGTGAAGGGTGGCGGGGCTCTTGGGGCCAACGTCCTGACTTTC
CASSLVKGGGALGANVLTF
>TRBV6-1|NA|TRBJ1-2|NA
TGTGCCAGCAGTGAATTTGGGGTCGGCTACACCTTC
CASSEFGVGYTF
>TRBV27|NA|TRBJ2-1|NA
TGTGCCAGCAGCAGTAGCTCCTACAATGAGCAGTTCTTC
CASSSSSYNEQFF
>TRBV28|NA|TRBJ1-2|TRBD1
TGTGCCAGCCACACAATACGACAGGGACTCTATGGCTACACCTTC
CASHTIRQGLYGYTF
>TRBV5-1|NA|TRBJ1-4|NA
TGCGCCAGCAGCTTGGCTGTCGGAAGTGCTCTGTTTTTT
CASSLAVGSALFF
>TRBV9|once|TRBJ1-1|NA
TGTGCCAGCAGCGTTGCGGTGAACACTGAAGCTTTCTTT
CASSVAVNTEAFF
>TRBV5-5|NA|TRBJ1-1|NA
TGTGCCAGCAGCTTGGTGTCAGTTGAAGCTTTCTTT
CASSLVSVEAFF
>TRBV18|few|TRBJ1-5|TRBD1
TGTGCCAGCTCACCAGGGACAGGAAATAGCAATCAGCCCCAGCATTTT
CASSPGTGNSNQPQHF
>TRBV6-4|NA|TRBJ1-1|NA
TGTGCCAGCAGCCAGGGTATGGGGAACACTGAAGCTTTCTTT
CASSQGMGNTEAFF
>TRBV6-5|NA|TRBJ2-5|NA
TGTGCCAGCAGTTCGACGAGCACCGAGACCCAGTACTTC
CASSSTSTETQYF
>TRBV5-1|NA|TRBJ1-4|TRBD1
TGCGCCAGCAGCTTGGCAGGGGGGAGACGTGAAAAACTGTTTTTT
CASSLAGGRREKLFF
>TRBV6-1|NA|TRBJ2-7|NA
TGTGCCAGCAGTTCCCCCACTGGGGTAGCCTACGAGCAGTACTTC
CASSSPTGVAYEQYF
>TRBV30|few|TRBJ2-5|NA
TGTGCCTGGACTAGCAACCAAGAGACCCAGTACTTC
CAWTSNQETQYF